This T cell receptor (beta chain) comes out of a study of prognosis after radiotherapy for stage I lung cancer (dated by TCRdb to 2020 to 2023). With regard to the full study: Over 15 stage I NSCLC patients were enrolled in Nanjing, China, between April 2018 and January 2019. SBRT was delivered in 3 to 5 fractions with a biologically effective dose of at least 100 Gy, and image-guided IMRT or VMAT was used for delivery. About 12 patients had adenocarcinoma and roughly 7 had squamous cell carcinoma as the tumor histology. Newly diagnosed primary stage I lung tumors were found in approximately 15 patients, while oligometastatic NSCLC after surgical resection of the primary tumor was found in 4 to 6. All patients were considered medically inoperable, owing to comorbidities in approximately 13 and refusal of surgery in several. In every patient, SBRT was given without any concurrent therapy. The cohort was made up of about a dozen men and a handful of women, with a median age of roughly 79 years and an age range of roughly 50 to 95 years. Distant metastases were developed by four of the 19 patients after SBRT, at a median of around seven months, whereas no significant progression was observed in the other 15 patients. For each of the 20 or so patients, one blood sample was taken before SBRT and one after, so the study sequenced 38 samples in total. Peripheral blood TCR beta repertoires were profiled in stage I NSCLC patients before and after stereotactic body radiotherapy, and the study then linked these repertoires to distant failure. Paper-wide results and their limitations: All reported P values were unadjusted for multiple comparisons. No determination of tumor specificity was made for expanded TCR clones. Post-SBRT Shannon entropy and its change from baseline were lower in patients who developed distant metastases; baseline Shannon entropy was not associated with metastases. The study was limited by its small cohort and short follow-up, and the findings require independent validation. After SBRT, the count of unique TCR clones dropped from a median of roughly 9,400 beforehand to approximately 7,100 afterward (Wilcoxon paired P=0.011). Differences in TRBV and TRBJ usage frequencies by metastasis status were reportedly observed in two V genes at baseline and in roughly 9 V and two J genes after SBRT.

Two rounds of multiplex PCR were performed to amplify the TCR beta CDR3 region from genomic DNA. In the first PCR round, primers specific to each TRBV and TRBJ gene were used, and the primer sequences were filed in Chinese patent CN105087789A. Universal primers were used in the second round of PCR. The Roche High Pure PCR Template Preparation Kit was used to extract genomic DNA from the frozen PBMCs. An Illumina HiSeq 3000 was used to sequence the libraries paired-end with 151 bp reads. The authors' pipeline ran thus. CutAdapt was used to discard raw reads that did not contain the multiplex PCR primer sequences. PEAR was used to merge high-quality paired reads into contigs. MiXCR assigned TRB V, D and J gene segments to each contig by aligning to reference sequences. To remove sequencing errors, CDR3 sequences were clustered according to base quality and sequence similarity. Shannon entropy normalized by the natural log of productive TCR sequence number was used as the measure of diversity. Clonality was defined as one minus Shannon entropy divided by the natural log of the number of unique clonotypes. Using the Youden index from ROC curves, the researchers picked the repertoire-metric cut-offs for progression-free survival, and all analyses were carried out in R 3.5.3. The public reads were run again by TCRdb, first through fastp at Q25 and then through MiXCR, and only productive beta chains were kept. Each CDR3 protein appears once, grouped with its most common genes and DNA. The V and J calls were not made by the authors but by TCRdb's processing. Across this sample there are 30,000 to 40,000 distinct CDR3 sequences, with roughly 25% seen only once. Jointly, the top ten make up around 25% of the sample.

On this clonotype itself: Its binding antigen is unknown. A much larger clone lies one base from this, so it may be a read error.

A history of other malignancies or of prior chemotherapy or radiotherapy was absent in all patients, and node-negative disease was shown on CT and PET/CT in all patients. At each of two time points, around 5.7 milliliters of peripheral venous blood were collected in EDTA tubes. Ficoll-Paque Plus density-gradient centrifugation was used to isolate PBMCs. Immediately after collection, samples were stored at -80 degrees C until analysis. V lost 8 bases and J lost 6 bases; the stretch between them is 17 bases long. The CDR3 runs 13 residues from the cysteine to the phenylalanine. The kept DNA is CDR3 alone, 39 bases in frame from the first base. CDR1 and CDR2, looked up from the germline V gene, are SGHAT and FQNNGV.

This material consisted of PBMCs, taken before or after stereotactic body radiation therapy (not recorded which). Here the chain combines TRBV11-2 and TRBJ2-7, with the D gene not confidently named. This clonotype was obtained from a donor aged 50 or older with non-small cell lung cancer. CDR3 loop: CASGHEFTGEQYF. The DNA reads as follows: TGTGCCAGCGGCCACGAATTTACCGGCGAGCAGTACTTC.